Given below is one T cell receptor (beta chain) in context. Authors' processing steps: It was from reference gene primer amplification that nucleated cell counts were estimated. Clones were read by immunoSEQ multiplex PCR, and TCRdb kept only the in-frame ones, dropping some. V, J and clone size reflect that table, while D and trimming were determined from the DNA. This table holds about 210,000 clones, 80% found once. Trimming took 0 bases from V and 13 from J, leaving 10 bases between them. The CDR3 extends over 11 amino acids. Germline CDR1 is SGHRS and CDR2 is YFSETQ. This sample stems from a study of blood T cell repertoires in COVID-19. Study overall: COVID-19 samples, acute and convalescent, were from the United States, Italy and Spain. T cells, B-cell-depleted T cells, or PBMCs provided the cDNA or gDNA that served as material.

This TCR was sampled from a woman aged 70-85 years with acute or convalescent COVID-19. The chain joins TRBV5-1 to TRBJ1-2; a weak D match, TRBD1 (6 bases). Sample: peripheral blood. CDR3 residues: CASSLGPDSTF. The CDR3 bases are TGCGCCAGCAGCTTGGGTCCGGACAGCACCTTC. The complete variable domain, with remaining parts taken from reference TRBV5-1 and TRBJ1-2, reads KAGVTQTPRYLIKTRGQQVTLSCSPISGHRSVSWYQQTPGQGLQFLFEYFSETQRNKGNFPGRFSGRQFSNSRSEMNVSTLELGDSALYLCASSLGPDSTFGSGTRLTVV.